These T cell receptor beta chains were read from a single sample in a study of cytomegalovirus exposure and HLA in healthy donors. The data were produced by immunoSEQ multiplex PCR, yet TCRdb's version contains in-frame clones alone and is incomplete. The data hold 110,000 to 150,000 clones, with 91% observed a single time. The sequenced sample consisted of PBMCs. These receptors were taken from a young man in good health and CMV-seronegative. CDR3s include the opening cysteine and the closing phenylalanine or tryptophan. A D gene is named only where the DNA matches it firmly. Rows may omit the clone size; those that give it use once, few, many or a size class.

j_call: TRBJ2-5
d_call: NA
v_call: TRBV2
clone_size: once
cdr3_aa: CASSEFQGVGSETQYF
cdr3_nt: TGTGCCAGCAGTGAATTCCAGGGCGTGGGTTCAGAGACCCAGTACTTC

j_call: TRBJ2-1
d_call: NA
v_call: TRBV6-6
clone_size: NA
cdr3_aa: CASSYAGVGDNEQFF
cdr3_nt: TGTGCCAGCAGTTACGCAGGGGTTGGGGACAATGAGCAGTTCTTC

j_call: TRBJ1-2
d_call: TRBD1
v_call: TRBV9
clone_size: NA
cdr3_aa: CASSTGTAAGYTF
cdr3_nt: TGTGCCAGCAGCACCGGGACAGCTGCTGGCTACACCTTC

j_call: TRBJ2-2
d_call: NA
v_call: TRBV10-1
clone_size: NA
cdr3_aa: CASSGFWSPDTGELFF
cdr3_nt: TGCGCCAGCAGCGGTTTTTGGTCACCGGACACCGGGGAGCTGTTTTTT

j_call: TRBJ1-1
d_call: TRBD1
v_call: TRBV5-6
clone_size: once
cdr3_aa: CASILNPGQGRGTEAFF
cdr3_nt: TGTGCCAGCATTCTGAATCCAGGACAGGGACGAGGCACTGAAGCTTTCTTT

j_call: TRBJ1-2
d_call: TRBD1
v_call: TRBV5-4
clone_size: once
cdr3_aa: CASSLEQGSPPHGYTF
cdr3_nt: TGTGCCAGCAGCCTGGAACAGGGGTCCCCACCTCATGGCTACACCTTC

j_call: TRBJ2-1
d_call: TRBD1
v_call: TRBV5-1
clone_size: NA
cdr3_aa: CASSPGTGRLRWGYNEQFF
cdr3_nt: TGCGCCAGCAGCCCAGGGACAGGCCGGCTGAGATGGGGGTATAATGAGCAGTTCTTC

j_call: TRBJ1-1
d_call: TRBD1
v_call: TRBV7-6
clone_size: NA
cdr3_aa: CASSRTGAWEAFF
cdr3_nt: TGTGCCAGCAGCAGAACAGGGGCATGGGAAGCTTTCTTT

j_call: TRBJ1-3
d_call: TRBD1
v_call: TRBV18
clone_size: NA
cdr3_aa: CASSPLTGTGNTIYF
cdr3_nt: TGTGCCAGCTCACCGCTGACAGGGACTGGAAACACCATATATTTT

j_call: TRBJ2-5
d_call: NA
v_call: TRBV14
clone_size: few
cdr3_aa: CASSQSRVAQYF
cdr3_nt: TGTGCCAGCAGCCAATCCCGGGTGGCCCAGTACTTC